These T cell receptor beta chains were read from a single sample in a study of memory CD4+ T cells and cytomegalovirus serostatus. Some clones are missing from TCRdb's copy, which holds only in-frame ones; the method was immunoSEQ multiplex PCR. The repertoire consists of about 92,000 clones, with around 80% occurring once and the leading ten covering 3.6%. Sample: memory CD4+ T cells from blood. These receptors were collected from an adult in good health and CMV-seropositive. Each CDR3 is given with its conserved first and last residue. D genes are given only for firm matches. Only part of the rows carry a size: once, few, many, or a class if the clone is expanded.

abundance	j_gene	v_gene	len	d_gene	CDR3nt	CDR3aa
-	TRBJ1-2	TRBV4-1	15	TRBD1	TGCGCCAGCAGCCAAACGGGACAGATACTCTATGGCTACACCTTC	CASSQTGQILYGYTF
-	TRBJ2-2	TRBV25-1	16	-	TGTGCCAGCAGTGACTCCGGGATATTGAACACCGGGGAGCTGTTTTTT	CASSDSGILNTGELFF
-	TRBJ2-1	TRBV27	16	TRBD2	TGTGCCAGCAGTTCCCCGGGGGGAGGTAGCGGGAGGGAGCAGTTCTTC	CASSSPGGGSGREQFF
-	TRBJ1-2	TRBV28	13	-	TGTGCCAGCCGGGAGGGAGCTAACTATGGCTACACCTTC	CASREGANYGYTF
few	TRBJ1-1	TRBV5-1	13	TRBD1	TGCGCCAGCAGACGACAGGGCCTCACTGAAGCTTTCTTT	CASRRQGLTEAFF
-	TRBJ2-5	TRBV2	11	-	TGTGCCAGCAGTGAAACAGAGACCCAGTACTTC	CASSETETQYF
-	TRBJ2-1	TRBV5-6	17	TRBD2	TGTGCCAGCAGGCTTCTAGCGGGAGAATTGGCCTACAATGAGCAGTTCTTC	CASRLLAGELAYNEQFF
-	TRBJ1-5	TRBV5-1	14	-	TGCGCCAGCAGCTTGGAGGGCCTCAATCAGCCCCAGCATTTT	CASSLEGLNQPQHF
-	TRBJ1-1	TRBV2	14	-	TGTGCCAGCAGCGGCGAGGGGTTGAACACTGAAGCTTTCTTT	CASSGEGLNTEAFF
few	TRBJ1-2	TRBV6-5	12	TRBD1	TGTGCCAGCACCCAGGGACAGGGAGGCTACACCTTC	CASTQGQGGYTF